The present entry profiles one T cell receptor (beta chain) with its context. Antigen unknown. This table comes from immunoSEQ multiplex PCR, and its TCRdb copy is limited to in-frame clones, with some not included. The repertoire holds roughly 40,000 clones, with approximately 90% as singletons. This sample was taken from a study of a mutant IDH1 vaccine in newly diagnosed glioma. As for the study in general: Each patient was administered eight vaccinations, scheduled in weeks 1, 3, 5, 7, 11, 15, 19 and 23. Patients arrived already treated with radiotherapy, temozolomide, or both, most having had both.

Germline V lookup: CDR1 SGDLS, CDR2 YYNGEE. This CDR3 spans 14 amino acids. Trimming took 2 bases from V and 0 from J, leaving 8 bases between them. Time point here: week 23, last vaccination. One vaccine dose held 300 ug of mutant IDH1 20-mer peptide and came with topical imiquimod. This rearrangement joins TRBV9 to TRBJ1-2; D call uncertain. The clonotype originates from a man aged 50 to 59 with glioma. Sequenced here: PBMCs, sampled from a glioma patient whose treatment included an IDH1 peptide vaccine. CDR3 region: CASSVQGPNYGYTF. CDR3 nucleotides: TGTGCCAGCAGCGTCCAAGGACCTAACTATGGCTACACCTTC.